This TCR beta chain was profiled in a study of CD8 T cells in Susac syndrome. From germline, CDR1 is LGHDT and CDR2 YNNKEL (reference sequence). The CDR3 has 14 residues. Trimming removed 4 bases from V and 6 bases from J, with 13 bases in between. An input of 0.5 to 1 ug of RNA was subjected to reverse transcription using random hexamers. Each CDR3 protein gets one entry after TCRdb re-called the immunoSEQ multiplex PCR reads with MiXCR. The sample consists of about 180,000 distinct CDR3 sequences, around 95% of them appearing once. This receptor was identified in a human donor with multiple sclerosis. The V call is TRBV3-1, the J call TRBJ1-5; D gene uncertain. The sample consisted of CD8+ T cells from PBMCs. The CDR3 nucleotides are TGTGCCAGCAGCCCCTTGGCTACCGTTCAGCCCCAGCATTTT. Translated: CASSPLATVQPQHF. The entire variable domain, with the rest obtained from reference TRBV3-1 and TRBJ1-5, is as follows: DTAVSQTPKYLVTQMGNDKSIKCEQNLGHDTMYWYKQDSKKFLKIMFSYNNKELIINETVPNRFSPKSPDKAHLNLHINSLELGDSAVYFCASSPLATVQPQHFGDGTRLSIL.